This T cell receptor beta chain derives from a study of blood T cell repertoires in COVID-19. Study in general: T cells, B-cell-depleted T cells, or PBMCs provided the cDNA or gDNA that served as material.

Here immunoSEQ multiplex PCR was the method, and the copy in TCRdb shows in-frame clones only, minus some. Found here are about 330,000 clones, roughly 82% of them singletons; the top ten hold around 1.5%. The CDR3 has 16 residues. CDR1 MNHEY and CDR2 SMNVEV come from the germline V gene (reference sequence). V dropped 0 bases and J dropped 1; count of bases not matched to a gene: 4. Specimen: peripheral blood. The chain carries TRBV27 and TRBJ2-7, with TRBD2 matching 9 bases. The clonotype originates from a woman aged 45-59 years with acute or convalescent COVID-19. The CDR3 sequence: CASSLSSSGRSYEQYF. Here the CDR3 DNA reads TGTGCCAGCAGTTTATCGTCCAGCGGGAGGTCCTACGAGCAGTACTTC.